One sample yielded the 5 T cell receptor beta chains listed below, sequenced in a study of blood T cells in healthy people across ages. Primers used in a second PCR of about 6 to 11 cycles were a sample-barcoded 5' primer and a J-beta primer mix. TCRdb analysed the 5' RACE reads with MiXCR anew, one entry per CDR3 protein. The table has 2 million or so distinct CDR3 sequences, approximately 50% seen once; the top ten hold less than 2.5%. Sequencing was done on a sample of blood. Source of these receptors: a woman aged 40 to 55 in good health.

The V call is TRBV9, the J call TRBJ2-6; the match to TRBD1 covers 7 bases. J lost 0 bases, V lost 2 bases, and 11 bases had no gene match. The CDR3 is 19 amino acids. Germline V gene data show CDR1 as SGDLS and CDR2 as YYNGEE. In DNA form, the CDR3 reads TGTGCCAGCAGCGTTGGGCCGGGACAGAGCCTCTCTGGGGCCAACGTCCTGACTTTC. Translated: CASSVGPGQSLSGANVLTF.

V is TRBV24-1 and J is TRBJ1-1, with D perhaps TRBD1 (6 bases). CDR3 size: 15 residues. Germline assignment: CDR1 KGHDR and CDR2 SFDVKD. Trimming removed 4 bases from V and 0 bases from J, with 11 bases in between. The CDR3 loop reads CATSETGTMNTEAFF. The CDR3 coding sequence is TGTGCCACCAGTGAGACCGGGACAATGAACACTGAAGCTTTCTTT.

This clonotype appeared a few times. The gene calls are TRBV20-1 and TRBJ2-7, with 8 bases that match TRBD1. This CDR3 spans 12 amino acids. With 6 bases clipped from V and 6 bases from J, the junction kept 7 bases outside the gene matches. Germline-derived CDR1 and CDR2 are DFQATT and SNEGSKA (reference sequence). The CDR3 DNA sequence: TGCAGTGCCGGGACAGGTCAATGCGAGCAGTACTTC. Amino acid sequence: CSAGTGQCEQYF.

The chain joins TRBV29-1 to TRBJ2-1; perhaps TRBD1 as D (8 bases). Trimming stripped 0 bases from V and 13 bases from J, with 19 bases between. Germline V gives CDR1 SQVTM, CDR2 ANQGSEA. The CDR3 is 14 amino acids. This CDR3 reads CSVEDRTGRETQFF. DNA of the CDR3: TGCAGCGTTGAAGACAGGACAGGGCGGGAGACCCAGTTCTTC.

The V call is TRBV5-1, the J call TRBJ2-7; 7 bases are a match to TRBD1. This CDR3 is 14 amino acids long. Germline V gene lookup returns CDR1 SGHRS and CDR2 YFSETQ. J gave up 2 bases and V 7 bases, and 9 bases lay outside the gene matches. CDR3 DNA sequence: TGCGCCAGCGGGGCGAGACAGGGACCCTACGAGCAGTACTTC. This translates into CASGARQGPYEQYF.